This record looks at one T cell receptor (beta chain) sequence and its context. There is no known antigen for this receptor. This may stem from a read error, because a much larger clone lies one nucleotide away. The data originate from a study of T cell repertoires in cytomegalovirus infection (dated by TCRdb to the late 2010s). Regarding the study in general: Donor HLA type was relevant to the analysis, as public TCR beta signatures indicated carriage of CMV infection together with the matching HLA type. The study at large found these results: The ex vivo response was dominated by HLA-C-restricted CMV-specific TCR beta clonotypes, which also provided the single most frequent clonotype in two of eight donors. In both this cohort and an independent cohort of some 370 donors, the cumulative frequency of public TCR beta family members distinguished carriers of CMV infection plus the relevant HLA type.

CDR1 and CDR2 are read off the germline V gene as SGHTA and FQGNSA. The CDR3 runs 16 amino acids, cysteine and phenylalanine included. Only CDR3 DNA is held: 48 bases, read in frame from base 1. The sequencer was an Illumina HiSeq 1500. TCRdb passed the public sequencing reads through fastp at Q25 and MiXCR, retaining productive beta sequences. A single entry per CDR3 protein holds the most common genes and DNA from its merged rows. Across this sample there are more than 200,000 distinct CDR3 sequences, with 9.1% seen only once. Approximately 15% of the sample comes from the top ten. Specimen: PBMCs. The rearranged segments are TRBV7-2 and TRBJ2-7; TRBD2 matches 14 bases in the middle. The source of this sequence is a human donor in good health (CMV status not recorded). Some clones in this sample may be carry-over from other donors' samples. The CDR3 reads CASSLMTSGRGYEQNF. The nucleotide sequence is given as TGTGCCAGCAGCTTGATGACTAGCGGGAGGGGGTACGAGCAGAACTTC.